The sequence of this T cell receptor (beta chain) was determined in a study of metastatic and nonmetastatic thyroid tumors (dated by TCRdb to the early 2020s). Describing the broader study: Repertoires from peripheral blood and from tumor or nodule tissue samples of malignant and benign thyroid patients were compared. Here is what the overall study found, with its caveats: TCR beta diversity was reported as significantly higher in malignant tumors than in benign nodules, in both blood and tumor samples.

This clone was observed a handful of times. Its binding antigen is unknown. The sample holds no much larger clone one base away, and base qualities are not on file. None of the patients had been given any treatment before thyroid surgery. Patient clinical samples collected from the early 2010s to the late 2010s were retrospectively analysed using T-cell receptor beta sequencing. Libraries were prepared through PCR. TCRdb names Illumina HiSeq 4000 as the instrument used. High-throughput sequencing was used to profile the TCR beta-chain CDR3 region of each patient. Turning to the authors' computational methods: The researchers built a classifier to tell apart papillary thyroid cancer patients with distant metastasis, based on CDR3 differences among clinicopathological groups. The Shannon index was used to assess repertoire diversity, and the Morisita-Horn index was used to assess tumor-blood repertoire similarity. In-frame beta chains were kept once TCRdb had trimmed the public reads at Q25 with fastp and called clones with MiXCR. The V and J calls, along with clone size, are taken from TCRdb and not from the paper's own processing. Present in this sample are tens of thousands of clones, roughly a fifth of which were seen just once. Over 3% of the sample rests with the top ten.

A distance of 23 bases separates the germline ends of V and J, which lose 10 bases and 13 bases respectively. Including cysteine and phenylalanine, the CDR3 has 14 amino acids. Of the read, only the CDR3 DNA is kept; its 42 bases are in frame from base 1. The germline V gene supplies CDR1 MNHEY and CDR2 SVGEGT. The sample taken for sequencing was blood. The chain couples TRBV6-2 or TRBV6-3 to TRBJ1-6; the D gene is possibly TRBD1, with 5 bases matching. This clonotype was sampled from a male donor with papillary thyroid cancer or a benign thyroid nodule (not recorded which). Some clones in this sample may be carry-over from other donors' samples. This receptor carries the CDR3 CAITLYRPFAPLHF. The DNA sequence is TGTGCCATCACCCTCTACAGGCCCTTCGCCCCCCTCCACTTT.